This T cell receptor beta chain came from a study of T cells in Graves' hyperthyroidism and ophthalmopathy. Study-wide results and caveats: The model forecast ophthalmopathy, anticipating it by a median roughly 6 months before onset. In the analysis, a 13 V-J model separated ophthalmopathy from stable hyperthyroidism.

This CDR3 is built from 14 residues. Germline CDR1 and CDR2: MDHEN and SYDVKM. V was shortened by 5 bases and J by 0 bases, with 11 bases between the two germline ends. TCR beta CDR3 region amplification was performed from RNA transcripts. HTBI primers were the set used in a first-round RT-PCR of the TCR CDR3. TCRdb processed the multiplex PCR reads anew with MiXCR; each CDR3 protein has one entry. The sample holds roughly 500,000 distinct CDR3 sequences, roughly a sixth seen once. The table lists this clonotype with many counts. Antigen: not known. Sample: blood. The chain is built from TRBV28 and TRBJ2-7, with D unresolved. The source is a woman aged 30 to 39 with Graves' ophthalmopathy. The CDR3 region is CASSAFEVSYEQYF. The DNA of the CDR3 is TGTGCCAGCAGTGCCTTTGAAGTCTCCTACGAGCAGTACTTC.